The present entry profiles one T cell receptor beta chain with its context. This sample stems from a study of blood T cell repertoires in COVID-19. Study summary: Acute and convalescent COVID-19 specimens originated in the United States, Italy and Spain.

This CDR3 spans 15 amino acids. Trimming left V 2 bases short and J 5 bases short, with 15 bases between. The V gene's germline CDR1 is MGHRA and CDR2 YSYEKL. Data came from immunoSEQ multiplex PCR; TCRdb stores just in-frame clones and leaves some out. This table has about 220,000 clones, about 85% appearing once. Sequencing input: peripheral blood. The TCR was taken from a woman in her fifties or sixties who had recovered from COVID-19. The chain joins TRBV4-1 to TRBJ2-5; D is possibly TRBD1 (6 bases). The DNA of the CDR3 is TGCGCCAGCAGCCAACGCCCGGGACACCGGGAGACCCAGTACTTC. It encodes CASSQRPGHRETQYF.